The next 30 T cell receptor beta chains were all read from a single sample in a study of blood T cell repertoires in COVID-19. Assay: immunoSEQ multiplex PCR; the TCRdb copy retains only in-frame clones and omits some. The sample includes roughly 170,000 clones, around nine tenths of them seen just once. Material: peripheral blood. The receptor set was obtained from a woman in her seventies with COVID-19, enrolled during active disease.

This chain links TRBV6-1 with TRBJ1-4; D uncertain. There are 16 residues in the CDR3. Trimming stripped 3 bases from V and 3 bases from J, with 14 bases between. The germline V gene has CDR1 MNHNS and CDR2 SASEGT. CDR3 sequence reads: CASSETPVPPNEKLFF. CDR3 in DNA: TGTGCCAGCAGTGAGACTCCCGTCCCGCCTAATGAAAAACTGTTTTTT.

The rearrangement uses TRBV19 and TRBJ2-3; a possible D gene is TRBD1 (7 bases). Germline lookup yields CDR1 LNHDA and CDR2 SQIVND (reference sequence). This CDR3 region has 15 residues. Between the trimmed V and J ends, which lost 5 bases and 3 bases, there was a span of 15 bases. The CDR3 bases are TGTGCCAGTAGTGGGGGGTACAGGGGTACAGATACGCAGTATTTT. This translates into CASSGGYRGTDTQYF.

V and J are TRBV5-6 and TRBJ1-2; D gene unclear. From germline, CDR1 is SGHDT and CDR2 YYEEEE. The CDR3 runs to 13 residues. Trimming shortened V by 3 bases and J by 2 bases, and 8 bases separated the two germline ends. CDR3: CASSSGRNYGYTF. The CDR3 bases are TGTGCCAGCAGCTCGGGTCGGAACTATGGCTACACCTTC.

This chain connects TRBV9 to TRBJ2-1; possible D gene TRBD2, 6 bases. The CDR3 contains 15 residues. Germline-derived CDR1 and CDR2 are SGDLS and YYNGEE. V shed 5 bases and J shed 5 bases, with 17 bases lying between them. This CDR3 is CASSATGTANNEQFF. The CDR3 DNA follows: TGTGCCAGCAGTGCAACCGGGACTGCAAACAATGAGCAGTTCTTC.

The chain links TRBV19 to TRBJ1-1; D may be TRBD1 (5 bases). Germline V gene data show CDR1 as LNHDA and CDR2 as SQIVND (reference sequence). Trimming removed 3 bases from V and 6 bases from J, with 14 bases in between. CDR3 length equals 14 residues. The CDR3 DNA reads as TGTGCCAGTAGTATTAAGGGGAGGATAGCTGAAGCTTTCTTT. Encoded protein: CASSIKGRIAEAFF.

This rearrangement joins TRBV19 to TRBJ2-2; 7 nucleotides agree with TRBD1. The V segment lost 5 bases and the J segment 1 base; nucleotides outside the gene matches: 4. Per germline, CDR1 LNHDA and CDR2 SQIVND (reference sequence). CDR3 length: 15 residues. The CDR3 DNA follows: TGTGCCAGTAGTTTGACAGGGTTGAACACCGGGGAGCTGTTTTTT. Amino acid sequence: CASSLTGLNTGELFF.

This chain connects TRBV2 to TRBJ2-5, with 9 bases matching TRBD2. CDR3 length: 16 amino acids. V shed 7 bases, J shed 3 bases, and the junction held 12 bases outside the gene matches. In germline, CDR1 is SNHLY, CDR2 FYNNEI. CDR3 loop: CASTFPGSGGEETQYF. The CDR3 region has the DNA TGTGCCAGCACCTTCCCAGGTAGCGGGGGCGAAGAGACCCAGTACTTC.

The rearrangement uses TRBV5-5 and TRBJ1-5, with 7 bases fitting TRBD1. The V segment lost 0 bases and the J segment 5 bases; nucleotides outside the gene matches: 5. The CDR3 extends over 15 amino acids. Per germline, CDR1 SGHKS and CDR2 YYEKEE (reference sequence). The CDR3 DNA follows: TGTGCCAGCAGCTTGGTCGGGACAGACTATCAGCCCCAGCATTTT. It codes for CASSLVGTDYQPQHF.

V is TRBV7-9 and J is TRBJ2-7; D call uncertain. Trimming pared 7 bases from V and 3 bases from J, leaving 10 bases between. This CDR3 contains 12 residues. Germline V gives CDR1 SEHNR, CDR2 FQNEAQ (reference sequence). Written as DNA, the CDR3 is TGTGCCAGCACCACCTCCGGCTACGAGCAGTACTTC. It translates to CASTTSGYEQYF.

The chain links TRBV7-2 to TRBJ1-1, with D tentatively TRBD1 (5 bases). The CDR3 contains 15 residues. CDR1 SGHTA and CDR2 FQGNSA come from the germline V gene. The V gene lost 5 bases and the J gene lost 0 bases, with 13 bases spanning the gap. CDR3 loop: CASSPSGGLNTEAFF. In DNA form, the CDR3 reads TGTGCCAGCAGCCCATCGGGGGGGTTGAACACTGAAGCTTTCTTT.

CDR3 residues: CAWMVGGPSTDTQYF. Here the CDR3 DNA reads TGTGCCTGGATGGTCGGAGGGCCTAGCACAGATACGCAGTATTTT. The chain recombines TRBV30 with TRBJ2-3, with a weak D call TRBD2 (6 bases). Germline CDR1 GTSNPN, CDR2 SVGIG (reference sequence). The V end was cut by 4 bases, the J end by 0 bases, with 14 bases between. This CDR3 is built from 15 residues.

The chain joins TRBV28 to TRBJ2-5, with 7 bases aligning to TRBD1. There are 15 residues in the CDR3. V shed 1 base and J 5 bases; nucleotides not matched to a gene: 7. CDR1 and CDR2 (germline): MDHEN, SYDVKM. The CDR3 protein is CASSLYQGVWETQYF. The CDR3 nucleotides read TGTGCCAGCAGTTTATACCAGGGGGTCTGGGAGACCCAGTACTTC.

This chain's CDR3 is CASSLLAGGRLGETQYF. The CDR3, as DNA: TGTGCCAGCAGCTTACTAGCGGGAGGGCGTCTGGGGGAGACCCAGTACTTC. The chain employs TRBV7-2 and TRBJ2-5; TRBD2 aligns across 12 bases. The CDR3 covers 17 residues. CDR1 SGHTA and CDR2 FQGNSA come from the germline V gene. J lost 5 bases, V lost 2 bases, and 9 bases had no gene match.

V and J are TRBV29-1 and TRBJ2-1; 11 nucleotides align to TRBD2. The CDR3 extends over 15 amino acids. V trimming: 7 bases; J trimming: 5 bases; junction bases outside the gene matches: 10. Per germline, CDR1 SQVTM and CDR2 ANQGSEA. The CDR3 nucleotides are TGCAGCGCCCACGAGACTAGCGGGACCCACAATGAGCAGTTCTTC. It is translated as CSAHETSGTHNEQFF.

CDR3 in amino acids: CASSPPTGDTQYF. DNA for the CDR3: TGTGCCAGCTCACCACCCACAGGAGATACGCAGTATTTT. This sequence joins TRBV18 and TRBJ2-3; a weak D match, TRBD1 (5 bases). The CDR3 covers 13 residues. CDR1 KGHSH and CDR2 LQKENI come from the germline V gene. V was trimmed by 0 bases and J by 5 bases, leaving 6 bases between them.

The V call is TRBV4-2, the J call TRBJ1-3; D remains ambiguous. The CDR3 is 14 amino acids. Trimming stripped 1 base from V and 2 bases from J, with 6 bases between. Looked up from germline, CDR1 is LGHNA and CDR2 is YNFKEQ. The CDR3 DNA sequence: TGTGCCAGCAGCCAAGTGTCAGCTGGAAACACCATATATTTT. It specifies CASSQVSAGNTIYF.

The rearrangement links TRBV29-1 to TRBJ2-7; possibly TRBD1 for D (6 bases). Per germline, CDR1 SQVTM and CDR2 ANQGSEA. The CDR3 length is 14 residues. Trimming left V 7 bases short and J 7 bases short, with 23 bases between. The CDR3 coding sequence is TGCAGCGCCCACAGGGCTTATCGAGTTAGTGAGCAGTACTTC. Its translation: CSAHRAYRVSEQYF.

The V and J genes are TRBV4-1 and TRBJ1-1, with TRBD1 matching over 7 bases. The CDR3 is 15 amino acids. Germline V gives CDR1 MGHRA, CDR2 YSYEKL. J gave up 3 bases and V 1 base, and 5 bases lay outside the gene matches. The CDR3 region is CASSQGPGGYTEAFF. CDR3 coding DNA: TGCGCCAGCAGCCAAGGTCCAGGGGGGTACACTGAAGCTTTCTTT.

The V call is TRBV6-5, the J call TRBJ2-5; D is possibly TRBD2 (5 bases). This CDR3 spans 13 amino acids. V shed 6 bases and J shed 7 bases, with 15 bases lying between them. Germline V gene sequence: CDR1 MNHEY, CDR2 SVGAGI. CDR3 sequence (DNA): TGTGCCAGCAGCGACTACCCTCCGGGGACCCAGTACTTC. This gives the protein CASSDYPPGTQYF.

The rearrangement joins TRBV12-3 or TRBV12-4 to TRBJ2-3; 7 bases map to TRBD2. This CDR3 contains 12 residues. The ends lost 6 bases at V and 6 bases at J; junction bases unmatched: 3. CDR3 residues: CASSRTRDTQYF. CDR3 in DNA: TGTGCCAGCAGCCGGACTAGGGATACGCAGTATTTT.

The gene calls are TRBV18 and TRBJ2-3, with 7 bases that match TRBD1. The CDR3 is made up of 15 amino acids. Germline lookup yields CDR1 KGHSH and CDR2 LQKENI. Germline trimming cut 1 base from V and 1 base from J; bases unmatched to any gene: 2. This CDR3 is CASSPRDRGTDTQYF. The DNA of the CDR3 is TGTGCCAGCTCACCACGGGACAGAGGCACAGATACGCAGTATTTT.

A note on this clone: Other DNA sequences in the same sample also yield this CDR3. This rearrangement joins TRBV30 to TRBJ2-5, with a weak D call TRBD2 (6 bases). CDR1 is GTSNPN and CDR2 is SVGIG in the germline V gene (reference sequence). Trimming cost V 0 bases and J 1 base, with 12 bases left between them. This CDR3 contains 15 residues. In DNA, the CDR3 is TGTGCCTGGAGTGTACTCGGGGGTGGCCAAGAGACCCAGTACTTC. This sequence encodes CAWSVLGGGQETQYF.

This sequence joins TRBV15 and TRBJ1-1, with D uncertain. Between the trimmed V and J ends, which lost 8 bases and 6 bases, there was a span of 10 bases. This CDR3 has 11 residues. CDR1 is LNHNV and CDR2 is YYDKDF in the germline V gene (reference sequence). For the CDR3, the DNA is TGTGCCACCGGTGGTATAGCTGAAGCTTTCTTT. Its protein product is CATGGIAEAFF. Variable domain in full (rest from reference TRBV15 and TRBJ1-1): DAMVIQNPRYQVTQFGKPVTLSCSQTLNHNVMYWYQQKSSQAPKLLFHYYDKDFNNEADTPDNFQSRRPNTSFCFLDIRSPGLGDTAMYLCATGGIAEAFFGQGTRLTVV.

CDR3 protein: CASIPTDSREGGEAFF. CDR3 DNA sequence: TGTGCCAGCATCCCGACGGACTCCCGGGAAGGGGGTGAAGCTTTCTTT. The rearrangement joins TRBV2 to TRBJ1-1, with D possibly matching TRBD1 (6 bases). Germline loops: CDR1 SNHLY, CDR2 FYNNEI. The CDR3 is made up of 16 amino acids. Trimming took off 7 bases at V and 7 bases at J, with 25 bases between the two ends.

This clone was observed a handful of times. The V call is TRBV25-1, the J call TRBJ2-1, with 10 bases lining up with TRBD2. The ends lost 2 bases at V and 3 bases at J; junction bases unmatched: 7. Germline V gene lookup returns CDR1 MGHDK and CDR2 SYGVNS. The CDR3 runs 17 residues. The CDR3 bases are TGTGCCAGCAGTGAACTCCCAACTAGCGGGAACTACAATGAGCAGTTCTTC. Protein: CASSELPTSGNYNEQFF.

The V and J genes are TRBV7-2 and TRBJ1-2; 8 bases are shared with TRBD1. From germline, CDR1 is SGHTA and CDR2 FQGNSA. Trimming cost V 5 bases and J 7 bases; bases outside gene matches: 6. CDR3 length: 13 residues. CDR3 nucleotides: TGTGCCAGCAGCGCGGACAGGGTGGGTGGCTACACCTTC. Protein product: CASSADRVGGYTF.

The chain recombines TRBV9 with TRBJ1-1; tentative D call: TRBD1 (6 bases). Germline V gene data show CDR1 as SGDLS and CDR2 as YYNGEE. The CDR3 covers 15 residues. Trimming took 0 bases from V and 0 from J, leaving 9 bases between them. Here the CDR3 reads CASSVEDRVNTEAFF. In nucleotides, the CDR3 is TGTGCCAGCAGCGTAGAGGACAGAGTGAACACTGAAGCTTTCTTT.

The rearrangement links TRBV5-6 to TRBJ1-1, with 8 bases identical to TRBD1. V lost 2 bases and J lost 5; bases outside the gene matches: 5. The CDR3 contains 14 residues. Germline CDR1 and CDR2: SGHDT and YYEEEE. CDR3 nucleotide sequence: TGTGCCAGCAGCTTCGGGACAGGTTTTACTGAAGCTTTCTTT. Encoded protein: CASSFGTGFTEAFF.

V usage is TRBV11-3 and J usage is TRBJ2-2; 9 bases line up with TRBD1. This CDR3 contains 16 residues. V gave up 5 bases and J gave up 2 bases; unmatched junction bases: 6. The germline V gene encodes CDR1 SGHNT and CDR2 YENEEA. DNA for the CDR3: TGTGCCAGCAGCCCCCGGGACAGGGACAACACCGGGGAGCTGTTTTTT. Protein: CASSPRDRDNTGELFF.

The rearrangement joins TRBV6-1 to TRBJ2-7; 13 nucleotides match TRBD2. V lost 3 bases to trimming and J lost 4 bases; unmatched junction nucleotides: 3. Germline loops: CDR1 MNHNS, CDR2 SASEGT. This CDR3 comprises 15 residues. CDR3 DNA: TGTGCCAGCAGTGAGGGGACTAGCGGGAATTACGAGCAGTACTTC. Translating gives CASSEGTSGNYEQYF.